The 29 T cell receptor beta chains below all came from one sample that was sequenced in a study of T cells in Graves' hyperthyroidism and ophthalmopathy. Amplification of TCR beta CDR3 regions was performed using RNA transcripts as template. The study used the HTBI primer set for a first-round RT-PCR of the TCR CDR3. TCRdb re-called the multiplex PCR reads through MiXCR, storing one row per CDR3 protein. This sample has about 360,000 distinct CDR3 sequences, with approximately 13% found just once. Input material: blood. Every receptor here comes from a young woman with Graves' hyperthyroidism.

This clonotype was recorded many times. The chain recombines TRBV27 with TRBJ2-7; TRBD2 matches 7 bases. This CDR3 is built from 14 residues. V shed 6 bases and J 0 bases; nucleotides not matched to a gene: 5. Germline V CDR1 and CDR2: MNHEY, SMNVEV (reference sequence). The CDR3 is CASRAGGSSYEQYF. The DNA for the CDR3 is TGTGCCAGCAGGGCGGGCGGGAGCTCCTACGAGCAGTACTTC.

Ten or more counts support this clonotype. V is TRBV6-1 and J is TRBJ2-6; D perhaps matches TRBD2 (5 bases). The V gene lost 11 bases and the J gene lost 2 bases, with 16 bases spanning the gap. CDR3 length: 15 residues. Looked up from germline, CDR1 is MNHNS and CDR2 is SASEGT. The CDR3, as DNA: TGTGCCGCTTCCCGTCCCGGGACTGGGGCCAACGTCCTGACTTTC. It yields the protein CAASRPGTGANVLTF.

This clonotype was detected a few times. The rearrangement uses TRBV16 and TRBJ1-5; D gene uncertain. Trimming removed 2 bases from V and 6 bases from J, with 14 bases in between. This CDR3 has 15 amino acids. Germline-derived CDR1 and CDR2 are KGHSY and FQNENV. The CDR3 DNA follows: TGTGCCAGCAGCCAAGCGGGCGGATACAGTCAGCCCCAGCATTTT. This sequence encodes CASSQAGGYSQPQHF.

A remark on this clonotype: Possible read error: a much larger clone is one base away. Since the CDR3 does not end with the conserved phenylalanine or tryptophan, this likely comes from a read error. The J gene is TRBJ1-2, the V gene TRBV28; the D is unclear. The CDR3 is made up of 13 amino acids. Trimming took off 2 bases at V and 1 base at J, with 5 bases between the two ends. Germline loops: CDR1 MDHEN, CDR2 SYDVKM. CDR3 in DNA: TGTGCCAGCAGTTTACAATATAACTATGGCTACACCCTC. Protein product: CASSLQYNYGYTL.

This chain connects TRBV5-1 to TRBJ2-5; the D gene is possibly TRBD2 (7 bases). The V end lost 0 bases, the J end lost 4 bases, and 10 bases lay between the germline ends. Germline CDR1 reads SGHRS; CDR2 reads YFSETQ. This CDR3 contains 14 residues. CDR3 sequence: CASSLVGGRETQYF. CDR3 DNA sequence: TGCGCCAGCAGCTTGGTGGGGGGGCGAGAGACCCAGTACTTC. Using reference TRBV5-1 and TRBJ2-5 for the parts outside the CDR3, the full variable domain is KAGVTQTPRYLIKTRGQQVTLSCSPISGHRSVSWYQQTPGQGLQFLFEYFSETQRNKGNFPGRFSGRQFSNSRSEMNVSTLELGDSALYLCASSLVGGRETQYFGPGTRLLVL.

This clonotype showed up many times. This chain links TRBV6-1 with TRBJ1-1; D is possibly TRBD1 (5 bases). The CDR3 sequence is 14 residues long. V lost 6 bases and J 4 bases, leaving 15 bases between the germline ends. The germline V gene encodes CDR1 MNHNS and CDR2 SASEGT. The CDR3 DNA sequence: TGTGCCAGCAGGTGGGACTCAGAAAGCACTGAAGCTTTCTTT. As protein: CASRWDSESTEAFF.

This clonotype occurred many times. The V and J genes are TRBV28 and TRBJ1-2, with D uncertain. CDR1 and CDR2 from the germline V gene are MDHEN and SYDVKM. There are 18 residues in the CDR3. Trimming pared 5 bases from V and 0 bases from J, leaving 22 bases between. CDR3 protein: CASSPLGLVLGTNYGYTF. In DNA, the CDR3 is TGTGCCAGCAGTCCCCTGGGTTTAGTCCTTGGGACTAACTATGGCTACACCTTC.

This clonotype has a count of ten or more. The CDR3 is CASSTGGGRDTQYF. The CDR3 DNA follows: TGTGCCAGCTCCACGGGCGGGGGGAGAGATACGCAGTATTTT. This sequence joins TRBV7-3 and TRBJ2-3, with 8 bases fitting TRBD2. This CDR3 comprises 14 residues. Germline trimming cut 8 bases from V and 5 bases from J; bases unmatched to any gene: 9. The V gene's germline CDR1 is SGHTA and CDR2 FQGTGA.

The J gene is TRBJ1-4, the V gene TRBV30; 8 positions agree with TRBD1. Germline V gives CDR1 GTSNPN, CDR2 SVGIG (reference sequence). This CDR3 has 15 amino acids. The J segment lost 8 bases and the V segment lost 5 bases, leaving 13 bases of the junction unmatched. The CDR3 DNA reads TGTGCCTGGGGGCCAGGGGGCGGATTACGAGAAAAACTGTTTTTT. This translates into CAWGPGGGLREKLFF.

This clonotype has at least ten counts. DNA for the CDR3: TGTGCCAGCAGCTTTCACATGACGGACTCCTACGAGCAGTACTTC. Protein sequence: CASSFHMTDSYEQYF. V usage is TRBV5-6 and J usage is TRBJ2-7; D remains ambiguous. The CDR3 consists of 15 residues. V lost 2 bases to trimming and J lost 0 bases, with 12 bases between them. Germline loops: CDR1 SGHDT, CDR2 YYEEEE. Together with reference TRBV5-6 and TRBJ2-7, the CDR3 gives the full variable domain: DAGVTQSPTHLIKTRGQQVTLRCSPKSGHDTVSWYQQALGQGPQFIFQYYEEEERQRGNFPDRFSGHQFPNYSSELNVNALLLGDSALYLCASSFHMTDSYEQYFGPGTRLTVT.

This clonotype was counted at least ten times. The chain carries TRBV5-8 and TRBJ2-7, with 8 nucleotides matching TRBD2. The CDR3 length is 16 residues. With V trimmed by 0 bases and J by 1 base, 6 bases remained unmatched. Germline assignment: CDR1 SGHTS and CDR2 YDEGEE. The CDR3 bases are TGTGCCAGCAGCTTGGGTGCGGTAGCGGGATCCTACGAGCAGTACTTC. Its protein is CASSLGAVAGSYEQYF.

This sequence joins TRBV9 and TRBJ2-5, with 9 bases identical to TRBD2. V lost 1 base and J lost 2; bases outside the gene matches: 6. Germline CDR1 and CDR2: SGDLS and YYNGEE. The CDR3 contains 16 residues. Here the CDR3 reads CASSVWSSGGQETQYF. The CDR3 DNA is TGTGCCAGCAGCGTATGGTCAAGCGGGGGGCAAGAGACCCAGTACTTC.

This clonotype has just a few counts. The conserved final phenylalanine or tryptophan is absent from the CDR3, which likely points to a read error. This chain links TRBV12-3 or TRBV12-4 with TRBJ1-1; D call uncertain. V lost 7 bases and J 4 bases, leaving 10 bases between the germline ends. The CDR3 is 12 amino acids. CDR3 loop: CASNLPPTEAFL. In DNA form, the CDR3 reads TGTGCCAGCAACCTACCCCCCACTGAAGCTTTCCTT.

This clonotype was recorded at least ten times. The chain employs TRBV3-1 and TRBJ2-7; TRBD2 aligns across 9 bases. V shed 6 bases, J shed 2 bases, and the junction held 8 bases outside the gene matches. Germline V CDR1 and CDR2: LGHDT, YNNKEL (reference sequence). The CDR3 runs to 15 residues. CDR3 sequence: CASSRTSEATYEQYF. CDR3 coding DNA: TGTGCCAGCAGTCGGACTAGCGAGGCCACCTACGAGCAGTACTTC.

Many counts were recorded for this clonotype. The chain has TRBV6-1 and TRBJ1-1, with a tentative D call TRBD1 (5 bases). V lost 7 bases, J lost 7 bases, and 25 bases lay in between. Germline V gene sequence: CDR1 MNHNS, CDR2 SASEGT. The CDR3 is made up of 16 amino acids. The DNA of the CDR3 is TGTGCCAGCACCCAAACGGGGACTCCCCTAGGCCGTGAAGCTTTCTTT. This sequence encodes CASTQTGTPLGREAFF.

Many counts were recorded for this clonotype. The gene calls are TRBV28 and TRBJ2-5; the match to TRBD1 covers 9 bases. CDR3 length equals 17 residues. Trimming removed 5 bases from V and 3 bases from J; junction bases left unmatched: 13. Germline CDR1 and CDR2: MDHEN and SYDVKM. As DNA, the CDR3 is TGTGCCAGCAGTGGACAGGGGCCGCCTCTGTCAGAAGAGACCCAGTACTTC. Its translation is CASSGQGPPLSEETQYF.

This clonotype was counted ten times or more. V is TRBV11-1 and J is TRBJ1-6; TRBD1 agrees at 8 bases. CDR1 and CDR2 (germline): SGHAT, FQDESV (reference sequence). With V trimmed by 3 bases and J by 7 bases, 5 bases remained unmatched. This CDR3 region has 15 residues. The DNA for the CDR3 is TGTGCCAGCAGCTTCAGACAGGGGACCAATTCACCCCTCCACTTT. It is translated as CASSFRQGTNSPLHF.

This clonotype was seen many times. The chain couples TRBV20-1 to TRBJ1-6; 8 bases match TRBD1. Per the germline V gene, CDR1 is DFQATT and CDR2 is SNEGSKA (reference sequence). Trimming at V came to 6 bases and at J to 7 bases, leaving 11 bases not matched to a gene. This CDR3 contains 15 residues. CDR3 coding DNA: TGCAGTGCGCCCGATCCGAGGACAGGGAATTCACCCCTCCACTTT. Translated, it gives CSAPDPRTGNSPLHF.

This clonotype was picked up many times. One end of the junction fails to match germline, which may point to a read error. The rearrangement uses TRBV5-1 and TRBJ2-2; D remains ambiguous. The V gene's germline CDR1 is SGHRS and CDR2 YFSETQ. The CDR3 extends over 13 amino acids. Here the CDR3 reads CASSGSNTRELFF. The CDR3 region has the DNA TGCGCCAGCAGCGGCTCGAACACCAGGGAGCTGTTTTTT.

V usage is TRBV7-9 and J usage is TRBJ2-1; D remains ambiguous. The germline CDR1 and CDR2 sequences are SEHNR and FQNEAQ (reference sequence). With 5 bases removed from V and 0 bases from J, the gap between germline ends came to 14 bases. This CDR3 is built from 16 residues. The CDR3 here is CASSPIGQSSYNEQFF. CDR3 coding DNA: TGTGCCAGCAGCCCAATAGGTCAGAGCTCCTACAATGAGCAGTTCTTC.

This clonotype was seen at least ten times. V gene TRBV6-2 or TRBV6-3 combines with J gene TRBJ2-7; unclear D gene. The CDR3 covers 16 residues. Per the germline V gene, CDR1 is MNHEY and CDR2 is SVGEGT. The V end was cut by 0 bases, the J end by 2 bases, with 14 bases between. The CDR3 region is CASSYSSGLLAYEQYF. DNA for the CDR3: TGTGCCAGCAGTTACTCGTCCGGGCTTCTAGCCTACGAGCAGTACTTC.

The chain recombines TRBV28 with TRBJ2-1; D is undetermined. CDR1 and CDR2 (germline): MDHEN, SYDVKM. The ends were cut back, 3 bases at V and 7 bases at J, with 4 bases in the middle. The CDR3 totals 11 residues. The CDR3: CASSFRNEQFF. The DNA of the CDR3 is TGTGCCAGCAGTTTCCGAAATGAGCAGTTCTTC.

This clonotype has ten or more counts. This chain uses TRBV2 with TRBJ2-2; no reliable D call. The CDR3 length is 11 residues. The V and J ends lost 10 bases and 4 bases respectively, with 7 bases between them. Germline loops: CDR1 SNHLY, CDR2 FYNNEI. The CDR3 region has the DNA TGTGCCACGCTCGGCACCGGGGAGCTGTTTTTT. This encodes CATLGTGELFF.

The chain combines TRBV4-1 with TRBJ1-5; D remains ambiguous. This CDR3 is 14 amino acids long. From germline, CDR1 is MGHRA and CDR2 YSYEKL. V lost 4 bases, J lost 0 bases, and 7 bases lay in between. DNA for the CDR3: TGCGCCAGCAGCCCTCTTCCTAGCAATCAGCCCCAGCATTTT. Its translation is CASSPLPSNQPQHF.

This clonotype was detected ten times or more. The chain employs TRBV15 and TRBJ2-2; possible D gene TRBD2, 5 bases. This CDR3 has 20 residues. Germline V gene sequence: CDR1 LNHNV, CDR2 YYDKDF (reference sequence). Trimming took off 3 bases at V and 5 bases at J, with 28 bases between the two ends. The CDR3 DNA reads TGTGCCACCAGCAGTAGTAGTACCCCGGAAGATCTAGCCTGGACCGGGGAGCTGTTTTTT. As protein: CATSSSSTPEDLAWTGELFF.

This clonotype occurred a few times. A read error may produce the germline difference seen at one junction end. V is TRBV10-3 and J is TRBJ2-3; D not resolved. Germline CDR1 and CDR2: ENHRY and SYGVKD. The CDR3 covers 13 residues. This CDR3 reads CAISKSGADTQYF. CDR3 in DNA: TGTGCCATCAGTAAGTCAGGCGCAGATACGCAGTATTTT.

This clonotype was picked up a small number of times. The gene calls are TRBV20-1 and TRBJ1-2; D is uncertain. Germline CDR1 DFQATT, CDR2 SNEGSKA (reference sequence). CDR3 length: 14 amino acids. V was pared by 3 bases and J by 0 bases, with 11 bases between. The CDR3 here is CSARGVSSNYGYTF. The CDR3 DNA sequence: TGCAGTGCTAGGGGAGTCTCTTCTAACTATGGCTACACCTTC.

This sequence joins TRBV4-1 and TRBJ2-5; D may be TRBD2 (6 bases). The CDR3 loop spans 16 amino acids. The V end was cut by 4 bases, the J end by 5 bases, with 20 bases between. Germline-derived CDR1 and CDR2 are MGHRA and YSYEKL. The CDR3 loop is CASSPYQGLEGETQYF. The DNA of the CDR3 is TGCGCCAGCAGCCCCTATCAGGGCCTGGAGGGGGAGACCCAGTACTTC.

This clonotype has just a few counts. The chain couples TRBV5-4 to TRBJ2-3; 8 nucleotides match TRBD1. In germline, CDR1 is SGHNT, CDR2 YYREEE (reference sequence). This CDR3 spans 17 amino acids. Losses at the gene ends were 3 bases for V and 1 base for J; bases not matched to a gene: 10. The CDR3 region is CASSSASGQVRTDTQYF. CDR3 DNA: TGTGCCAGCAGCTCCGCCTCGGGACAGGTGCGCACAGATACGCAGTATTTT.